This T cell receptor (beta chain) was observed in a study of T cell repertoires in cytomegalovirus infection (dated by TCRdb to about 2019). Turning to the overall study: Recently identified HLA-C-restricted CMV epitopes, whose presentation resists viral immunomodulation, were targeted by peptide stimulations together with well-studied HLA-B-restricted epitopes. Donor HLA type was relevant to the analysis, as public TCR beta signatures indicated carriage of CMV infection together with the matching HLA type. Results and caveats for the whole study, not just this receptor: In both this cohort and an independent approximately 400-donor cohort, the cumulative frequency of public TCR beta family members distinguished carriers of CMV infection plus the relevant HLA type. The ex vivo response was dominated by HLA-C-restricted CMV-specific TCR beta clonotypes, which also provided the single most frequent clonotype in two of eight donors.

These reads were obtained on an Illumina HiSeq 1500. In TCRdb, the public reads were trimmed at Q25 with fastp and aligned with MiXCR, with productive beta chains retained. Records with the same CDR3 protein are collapsed into one entry carrying the most frequent genes and DNA. This sample comprises tens of thousands of distinct CDR3 sequences, roughly 20% of them detected only once. Roughly two thirds of the sample lies in the top ten. This sample's treatment or condition label indicates: in vitro stimulation with specific CMV peptide epitopes to enrich CMV-specific T cells. In the germline V gene, CDR1 corresponds to MNHNS and CDR2 to SASEGT. Including the terminal cysteine and phenylalanine, the CDR3 comprises 15 residues. Here the CDR3 DNA is all that survives: 45 bases in frame from base 1. V sheds 1 base and J sheds 3 bases, leaving 12 bases between their ends. A few counts support this clonotype. Its antigen target is currently unknown. The sample holds no much larger clone one base away, and base qualities are not on file.

The clonotype comes from a human donor in good health (CMV status not recorded). Some clones in this sample may be carry-over from other donors' samples. The V and J segments used are TRBV6-1 and TRBJ1-1; no confident D gene assignment can be made. This material consisted of CD8+ T cells from cultured PBMCs, taken from culture after CMV antigen stimulation. The encoded CDR3 is CASSEVRIRHTEAFF. The nucleotide sequence reads TGTGCCAGCAGTGAAGTGAGGATTCGGCACACTGAAGCTTTCTTT.